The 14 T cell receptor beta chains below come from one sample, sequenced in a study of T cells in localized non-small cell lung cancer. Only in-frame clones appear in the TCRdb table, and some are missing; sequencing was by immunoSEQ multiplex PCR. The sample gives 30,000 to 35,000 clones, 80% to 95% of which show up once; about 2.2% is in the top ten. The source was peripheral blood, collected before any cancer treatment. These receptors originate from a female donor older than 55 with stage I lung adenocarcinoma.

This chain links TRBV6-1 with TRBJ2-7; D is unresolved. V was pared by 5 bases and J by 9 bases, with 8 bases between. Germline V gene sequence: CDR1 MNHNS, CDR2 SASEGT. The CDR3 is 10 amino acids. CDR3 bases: TGTGCCAGCAGTCAGTCAGCGCAGTACTTC. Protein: CASSQSAQYF.

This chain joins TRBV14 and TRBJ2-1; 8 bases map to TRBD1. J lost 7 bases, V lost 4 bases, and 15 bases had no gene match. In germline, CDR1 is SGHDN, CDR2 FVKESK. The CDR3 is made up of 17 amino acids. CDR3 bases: TGTGCCAGCAGCCGGAGGACAGGGACGTCTAGGGAGAATGAGCAGTTCTTC. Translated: CASSRRTGTSRENEQFF. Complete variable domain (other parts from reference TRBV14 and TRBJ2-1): EAGVTQFPSHSVIEKGQTVTLRCDPISGHDNLYWYRRVMGKEIKFLLHFVKESKQDESGMPNNRFLAERTGGTYSTLKVQPAELEDSGVYFCASSRRTGTSRENEQFFGPGTRLTVL.

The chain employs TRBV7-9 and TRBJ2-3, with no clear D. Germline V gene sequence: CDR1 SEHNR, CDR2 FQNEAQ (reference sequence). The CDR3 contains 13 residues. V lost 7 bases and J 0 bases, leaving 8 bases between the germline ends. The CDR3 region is CASTPTSTDTQYF. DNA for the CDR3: TGTGCCAGCACCCCTACTAGCACAGATACGCAGTATTTT.

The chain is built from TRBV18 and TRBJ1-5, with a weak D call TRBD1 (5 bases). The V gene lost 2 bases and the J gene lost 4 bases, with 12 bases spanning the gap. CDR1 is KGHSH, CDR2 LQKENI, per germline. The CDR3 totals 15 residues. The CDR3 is CASSPTGGGNQPQHF. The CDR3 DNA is TGTGCCAGCTCACCAACGGGGGGGGGAAATCAGCCCCAGCATTTT. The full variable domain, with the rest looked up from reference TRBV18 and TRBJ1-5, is NAGVMQNPRHLVRRRGQEARLRCSPMKGHSHVYWYRQLPEEGLKFMVYLQKENIIDESGMPKERFSAEFPKEGPSILRIQQVVRGDSAAYFCASSPTGGGNQPQHFGDGTRLSIL.

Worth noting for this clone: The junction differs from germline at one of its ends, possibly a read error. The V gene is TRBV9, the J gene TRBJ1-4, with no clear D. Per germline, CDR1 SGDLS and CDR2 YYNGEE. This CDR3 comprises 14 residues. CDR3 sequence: CASSVDATSEKLFF. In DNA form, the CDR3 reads TGTGCCAGCAGCGTAGATGCCACTAGTGAAAAACTGTTTTTT. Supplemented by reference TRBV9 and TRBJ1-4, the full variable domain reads DSGVTQTPKHLITATGQRVTLRCSPRSGDLSVYWYQQSLDQGLQFLIQYYNGEERAKGNILERFSAQQFPDLHSELNLSSLELGDSALYFCASSVDATSEKLFFGSGTQLSVL.

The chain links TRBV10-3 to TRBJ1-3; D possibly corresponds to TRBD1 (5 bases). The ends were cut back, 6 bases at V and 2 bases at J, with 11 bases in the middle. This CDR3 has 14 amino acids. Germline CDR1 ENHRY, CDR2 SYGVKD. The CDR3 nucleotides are TGTGCCATCAGGGAGGGACGGACTGGAAACACCATATATTTT. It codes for CAIREGRTGNTIYF.

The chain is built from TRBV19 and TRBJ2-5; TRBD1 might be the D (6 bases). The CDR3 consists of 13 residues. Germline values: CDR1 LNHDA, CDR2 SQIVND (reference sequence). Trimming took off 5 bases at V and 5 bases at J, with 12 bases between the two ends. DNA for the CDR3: TGTGCCAGTAGTCCAACAGGGTGGGAGACCCAGTACTTC. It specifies CASSPTGWETQYF.

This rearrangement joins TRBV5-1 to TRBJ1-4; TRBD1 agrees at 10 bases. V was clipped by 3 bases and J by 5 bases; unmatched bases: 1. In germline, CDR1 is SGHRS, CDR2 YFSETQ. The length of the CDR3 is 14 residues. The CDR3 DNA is TGCGCCAGCAGCTCGGACAGGGGGAATGAAAAACTGTTTTTT. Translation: CASSSDRGNEKLFF.

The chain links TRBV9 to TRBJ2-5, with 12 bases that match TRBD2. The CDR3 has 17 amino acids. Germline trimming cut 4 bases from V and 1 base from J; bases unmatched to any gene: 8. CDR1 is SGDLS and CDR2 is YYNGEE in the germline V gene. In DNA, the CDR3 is TGTGCCAGCAGCCCCGGGGCACTAGCGGGGGGCCAAGAGACCCAGTACTTC. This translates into CASSPGALAGGQETQYF. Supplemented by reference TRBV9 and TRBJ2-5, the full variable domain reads DSGVTQTPKHLITATGQRVTLRCSPRSGDLSVYWYQQSLDQGLQFLIQYYNGEERAKGNILERFSAQQFPDLHSELNLSSLELGDSALYFCASSPGALAGGQETQYFGPGTRLLVL.

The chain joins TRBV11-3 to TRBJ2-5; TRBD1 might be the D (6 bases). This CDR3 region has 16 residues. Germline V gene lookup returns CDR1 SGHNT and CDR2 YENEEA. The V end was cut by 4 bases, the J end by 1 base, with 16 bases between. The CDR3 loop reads CASSSTWDNSQETQYF. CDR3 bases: TGTGCCAGCAGCTCCACCTGGGACAACTCCCAAGAGACCCAGTACTTC.

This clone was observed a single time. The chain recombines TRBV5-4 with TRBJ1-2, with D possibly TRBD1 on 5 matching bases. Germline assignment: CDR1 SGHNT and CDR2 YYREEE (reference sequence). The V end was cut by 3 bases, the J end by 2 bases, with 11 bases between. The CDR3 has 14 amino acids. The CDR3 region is CASSSPGTNYGYTF. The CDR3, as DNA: TGTGCCAGCAGCTCGCCAGGGACCAACTATGGCTACACCTTC.

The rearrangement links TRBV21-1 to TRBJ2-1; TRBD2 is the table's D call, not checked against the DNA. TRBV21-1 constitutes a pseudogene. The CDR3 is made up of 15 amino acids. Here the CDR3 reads CASSNKSGQYNEQFF. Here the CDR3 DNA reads TGTGCCAGCAGCAATAAAAGCGGCCAGTACAATGAGCAGTTCTTC.

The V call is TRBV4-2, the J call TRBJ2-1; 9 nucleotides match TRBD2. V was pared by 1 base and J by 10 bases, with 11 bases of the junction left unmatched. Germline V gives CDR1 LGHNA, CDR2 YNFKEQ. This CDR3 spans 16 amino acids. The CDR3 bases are TGTGCCAGCAGCCAAGGGGTTAGCGGGGGTATAAGGGAGCAGTTCTTC. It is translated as CASSQGVSGGIREQFF.

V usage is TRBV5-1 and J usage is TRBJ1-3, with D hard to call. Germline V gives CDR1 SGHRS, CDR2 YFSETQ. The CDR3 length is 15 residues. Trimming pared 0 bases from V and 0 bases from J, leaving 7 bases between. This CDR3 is CASSLAWGSGNTIYF. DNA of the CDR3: TGCGCCAGCAGCTTGGCCTGGGGCTCTGGAAACACCATATATTTT.